Sequencing of this T cell receptor beta chain was carried out in a study of T-cell reconstitution after alpha-beta-depleted transplantation in children. Study-wide findings and caveats: T-cell counts and diversity were attributed mostly to newly produced T cells one year after transplant. Surviving recipient cells, namely T cells and thymic progenitors, were the source of high day-60 TCRbeta diversity in some patients. Several hundred expanded graft clones reportedly supplied alpha-beta T cells about two months after transplant.

It was with unique molecular identifiers that the TCRbeta library was prepared. TCRdb ran MiXCR on the PCR reads and lists one entry per CDR3 protein. The sample carries more than 400,000 distinct CDR3 sequences, about 40% recorded once. CDR1 and CDR2 from the germline V gene are GTSNPN and SVGIG (reference sequence). Trimming stripped 1 base from V and 8 bases from J, with 14 bases between. This CDR3 contains 13 residues. About this clonotype: Its antigen is unknown.

This chain uses TRBV30 with TRBJ1-2; D unresolved. The clonotype originates from a girl aged 2-9 years with aplastic anemia, due to receive a stem cell transplant. The specimen comprised PBMCs, sampled before TCRalphabeta/CD19-depleted stem cell transplant. The DNA for the CDR3 is TGTGCCTGGAGTGCAGGAGGGTTTGGAGGCTACACCTTC. It specifies CAWSAGGFGGYTF. The full variable domain, in which reference TRBV30 and TRBJ1-2 provide the parts outside the CDR3, is SQTIHQWPATLVQPVGSPLSLECTVEGTSNPNLYWYRQAAGRGLQLLFYSVGIGQISSEVPQNLSASRPQDRQFILSSKKLLLSDSGFYLCAWSAGGFGGYTFGSGTRLTVV.